The rows below give T cell receptor beta chains drawn from one sample of a study of cytomegalovirus exposure and HLA in healthy donors. Libraries were prepared by immunoSEQ multiplex PCR; TCRdb keeps only in-frame clonotypes and omits some of them. Here the sample spans over 110,000 clones, 82% being singletons. Sequences were obtained from PBMCs. These receptors came from a woman between 55 and 75 years old in good health and CMV-seropositive. Both conserved end residues are part of each CDR3. Each record gives: J gene, CDR3 length, V gene, clone size, D gene, CDR3 protein, CDR3 DNA. D genes are given only for firm matches. Clone size is stated in some rows and not others, as once, few, many or a class when expanded.

J: TRBJ2-5; length: 13; V: TRBV18; size: .; D: .; CDR3: CASSPDGAGTQYF; DNA: TGTGCCAGCTCTCCGGACGGCGCGGGGACCCAGTACTTC
J: TRBJ1-2; length: 15; V: TRBV28; size: few; D: TRBD1; CDR3: CASSSPRGAGGGYTF; DNA: TGTGCCAGCAGTTCCCCCAGGGGGGCCGGGGGTGGCTACACCTTC
J: TRBJ2-3; length: 22; V: TRBV2; size: .; D: TRBD2; CDR3: CASSESKPRGAGGLHSTDTQYF; DNA: TGTGCCAGCAGTGAAAGCAAGCCACGTGGAGCGGGAGGTCTCCATAGCACAGATACGCAGTATTTT
J: TRBJ2-7; length: 14; V: TRBV4-1; size: .; D: TRBD2; CDR3: CASSRTSGNHEQYF; DNA: TGCGCCAGCAGCCGAACTAGCGGGAACCACGAGCAGTACTTC
J: TRBJ2-2; length: 13; V: TRBV5-1; size: .; D: .; CDR3: CASSSGDTGELFF; DNA: TGCGCCAGCAGCTCGGGGGACACCGGGGAGCTGTTTTTT
J: TRBJ2-7; length: 11; V: TRBV28; size: .; D: .; CDR3: CARLREYEQYF; DNA: TGTGCCAGGCTCCGGGAGTACGAGCAGTACTTC
J: TRBJ2-1; length: 15; V: TRBV6-5; size: .; D: TRBD2; CDR3: CASSQAFSGNSEQFF; DNA: TGTGCCAGCAGTCAGGCGTTTAGCGGGAATAGTGAGCAGTTCTTC
J: TRBJ2-3; length: 15; V: TRBV4-1; size: .; D: .; CDR3: CASSQELRGTDTQYF; DNA: TGCGCCAGCAGCCAAGAACTTCGAGGGACAGATACGCAGTATTTT
J: TRBJ2-1; length: 13; V: TRBV6-1; size: .; D: TRBD2; CDR3: CASKFAGGNEQFF; DNA: TGTGCCAGCAAGTTTGCGGGAGGCAATGAGCAGTTCTTC
J: TRBJ1-3; length: 15; V: TRBV4-1; size: .; D: .; CDR3: CASSQRASSGNTIYF; DNA: TGCGCCAGCAGCCAGCGGGCGAGCTCTGGAAACACCATATATTTT
J: TRBJ2-1; length: 11; V: TRBV6-6; size: .; D: .; CDR3: CASSYREGEIF; DNA: TGTGCCAGCAGTTATAGGGAGGGGGAGATCTTC
J: TRBJ2-7; length: 16; V: TRBV5-1; size: .; D: TRBD1; CDR3: CASSSGQGAHSYEQYF; DNA: TGCGCCAGCAGCTCTGGACAGGGGGCTCATTCCTACGAGCAGTACTTC
J: TRBJ2-1; length: 16; V: TRBV5-6; size: .; D: TRBD1; CDR3: CASSLLLGTGKNEQFF; DNA: TGTGCCAGCAGCTTGTTGTTAGGGACAGGGAAGAATGAGCAGTTCTTC
J: TRBJ2-7; length: 15; V: TRBV7-2; size: .; D: TRBD2; CDR3: CASSLGPGLTNEQYF; DNA: TGTGCCAGCAGCTTAGGCCCGGGACTAACCAACGAGCAGTACTTC
J: TRBJ2-3; length: 16; V: TRBV4-1; size: .; D: TRBD1; CDR3: CASSQTGGFVLNTQYF; DNA: TGCGCCAGCAGCCAGACAGGGGGCTTCGTGTTAAATACGCAGTATTTT
J: TRBJ2-3; length: 16; V: TRBV13; size: .; D: .; CDR3: CASSLGRVAQGDTQYF; DNA: TGTGCCAGCAGCTTAGGCCGAGTAGCGCAAGGAGATACGCAGTATTTT
J: TRBJ2-5; length: 11; V: TRBV7-8; size: .; D: .; CDR3: CASSFRETQYF; DNA: TGTGCCAGCAGCTTCCGAGAGACCCAGTACTTC
J: TRBJ1-2; length: 12; V: TRBV30; size: .; D: .; CDR3: CAWSPTFYGYTF; DNA: TGTGCCTGGAGTCCCACATTCTATGGCTACACCTTC
J: TRBJ2-1; length: 14; V: TRBV6-5; size: once; D: TRBD2; CDR3: CASSYASGTGEQFF; DNA: TGTGCCAGCAGTTATGCCAGCGGGACGGGCGAGCAGTTCTTC
J: TRBJ2-5; length: 14; V: TRBV19; size: .; D: TRBD1; CDR3: CASTTTGGGETQYF; DNA: TGTGCCAGTACCACCACAGGGGGCGGCGAGACCCAGTACTTC
J: TRBJ1-1; length: 19; V: TRBV21-1; size: .; D: .; CDR3: CASSGPINGGQKLNTEAFF; DNA: TGTGCCAGCTCAGGACCGATCAATGGGGGACAGAAACTTAACACTGAAGCTTTCTTT
J: TRBJ2-1; length: 13; V: TRBV5-4; size: few; D: TRBD2; CDR3: CASSTPPGGEQFF; DNA: TGTGCCAGCAGCACACCCCCGGGAGGTGAGCAGTTCTTC
J: TRBJ2-1; length: 14; V: TRBV29-1; size: .; D: .; CDR3: CSVREVSTYNEQFF; DNA: TGCAGCGTGAGAGAGGTCTCAACGTACAATGAGCAGTTCTTC
J: TRBJ2-3; length: 14; V: TRBV19; size: .; D: .; CDR3: CASRPGVSTDTQYF; DNA: TGTGCCAGTAGACCAGGGGTTAGCACAGATACGCAGTATTTT
J: TRBJ2-7; length: 13; V: TRBV4-1; size: .; D: .; CDR3: CASSHPGGSEQYF; DNA: TGCGCCAGCAGCCACCCAGGGGGGAGCGAGCAGTACTTC
J: TRBJ2-5; length: 15; V: TRBV5-1; size: .; D: TRBD2; CDR3: CASSLAGVPQETQYF; DNA: TGCGCCAGCAGCTTAGCGGGAGTACCCCAAGAGACCCAGTACTTC
J: TRBJ2-2; length: 16; V: TRBV5-1; size: .; D: TRBD1; CDR3: CASSLGTGMYTGELFF; DNA: TGCGCCAGCAGCTTAGGGACAGGGATGTACACCGGGGAGCTGTTTTTT
J: TRBJ2-1; length: 15; V: TRBV5-8; size: .; D: .; CDR3: CASSLLDFSYNEQFF; DNA: TGTGCCAGCAGCTTGTTAGACTTCTCCTACAATGAGCAGTTCTTC
J: TRBJ2-3; length: 15; V: TRBV5-1; size: .; D: .; CDR3: CASSLGLVTPLMQYF; DNA: TGCGCCAGCAGCTTGGGATTGGTAACTCCCTTGATGCAGTATTTT
J: TRBJ1-5; length: 13; V: TRBV18; size: .; D: TRBD1; CDR3: CASSPDRAQPQHF; DNA: TGTGCCAGCTCACCGGACAGGGCCCAGCCCCAGCATTTT
J: TRBJ2-1; length: 16; V: TRBV7-2; size: .; D: TRBD2; CDR3: CASSLVELAGNNEQFF; DNA: TGTGCCAGCAGCTTAGTTGAGCTAGCGGGAAACAATGAGCAGTTCTTC
J: TRBJ2-3; length: 14; V: TRBV29-1; size: .; D: TRBD2; CDR3: CSVAAGATVDTQYF; DNA: TGCAGCGTTGCGGCGGGAGCGACCGTAGATACGCAGTATTTT
J: TRBJ2-3; length: 17; V: TRBV7-9; size: .; D: TRBD2; CDR3: CASRGGLAGGPTDTQYF; DNA: TGTGCCAGCAGGGGGGGACTAGCGGGAGGGCCCACAGATACGCAGTATTTT
J: TRBJ2-1; length: 15; V: TRBV28; size: .; D: TRBD2; CDR3: CASSFGLAGGNEQFF; DNA: TGTGCCAGCAGTTTCGGACTAGCGGGAGGCAATGAGCAGTTCTTC
J: TRBJ1-1; length: 14; V: TRBV5-1; size: .; D: .; CDR3: CASSSRAGNTEAFF; DNA: TGCGCCAGCAGCTCCCGCGCGGGGAACACTGAAGCTTTCTTT
J: TRBJ1-5; length: 20; V: TRBV6-4; size: .; D: TRBD1; CDR3: CASSDGRTGENRRSNQPQHF; DNA: TGTGCCAGCAGTGACGGAAGGACAGGGGAGAATCGCAGGAGCAATCAGCCCCAGCATTTT
J: TRBJ1-1; length: 15; V: TRBV27; size: few; D: .; CDR3: CASSSPHQMNTEAFF; DNA: TGTGCCAGCAGTTCTCCACACCAGATGAACACTGAAGCTTTCTTT
J: TRBJ2-1; length: 16; V: TRBV28; size: .; D: TRBD2; CDR3: CASSLTSGEIYNEQFF; DNA: TGTGCCAGCAGTTTGACTAGCGGAGAGATATACAATGAGCAGTTCTTC
J: TRBJ2-7; length: 11; V: TRBV18; size: few; D: TRBD1; CDR3: CASSRQGEQYF; DNA: TGTGCCAGCTCACGACAGGGCGAGCAGTACTTC
J: TRBJ1-4; length: 14; V: TRBV5-1; size: .; D: TRBD1; CDR3: CASSEGQGNEKLFF; DNA: TGCGCCAGCAGCGAGGGACAGGGGAATGAAAAACTGTTTTTT
J: TRBJ2-7; length: 14; V: TRBV4-3; size: .; D: TRBD1; CDR3: CASSLDREFHEQYF; DNA: TGCGCCAGCAGCCTGGACAGGGAGTTCCACGAGCAGTACTTC
J: TRBJ2-3; length: 15; V: TRBV9; size: .; D: TRBD2; CDR3: CASSATSGGTDTQYF; DNA: TGTGCCAGCAGCGCCACTAGCGGGGGCACAGATACGCAGTATTTT
J: TRBJ2-7; length: 15; V: TRBV6-5; size: .; D: TRBD2; CDR3: CATESLAGTLQEQYF; DNA: TGTGCCACCGAATCCCTAGCGGGCACCCTACAAGAGCAGTACTTC
J: TRBJ2-7; length: 16; V: TRBV30; size: .; D: TRBD1; CDR3: CAWRARTGTGSGEQYF; DNA: TGTGCCTGGAGAGCCCGAACCGGGACAGGGTCTGGCGAGCAGTACTTC
J: TRBJ2-1; length: 16; V: TRBV4-3; size: .; D: TRBD1; CDR3: CASSQGTGVLYNEQFF; DNA: TGCGCCAGCAGCCAAGGGACAGGGGTACTATACAATGAGCAGTTCTTC
J: TRBJ2-2; length: 14; V: TRBV9; size: .; D: .; CDR3: CASSPLVAGGELFF; DNA: TGTGCCAGCAGCCCGTTAGTTGCGGGCGGGGAGCTGTTTTTT
J: TRBJ2-7; length: 18; V: TRBV9; size: .; D: TRBD2; CDR3: CASSVGSPTSGRPHEQYF; DNA: TGTGCCAGCAGCGTAGGATCCCCTACTAGCGGGAGGCCCCACGAGCAGTACTTC
J: TRBJ2-7; length: 16; V: TRBV7-2; size: .; D: TRBD2; CDR3: CASSLAVAGGPGEQYF; DNA: TGTGCCAGCAGCTTAGCGGTTGCGGGAGGGCCGGGAGAGCAGTACTTC
J: TRBJ2-7; length: 16; V: TRBV5-1; size: .; D: TRBD2; CDR3: CASSSGLAGNSYEQYF; DNA: TGCGCCAGCAGCTCTGGACTAGCGGGGAACTCCTACGAGCAGTACTTC
J: TRBJ2-3; length: 16; V: TRBV1; size: .; D: .; CDR3: CTSSQAGTSGRDTQYF; DNA: TGCACCAGCAGCCAAGCCGGGACTAGCGGGAGAGATACGCAGTATTTT
J: TRBJ1-1; length: 13; V: TRBV7-9; size: .; D: TRBD1; CDR3: CASSRQGNTEAFF; DNA: TGTGCCAGCAGTCGACAGGGGAACACTGAAGCTTTCTTT
J: TRBJ2-7; length: 13; V: TRBV28; size: .; D: .; CDR3: CASSLGPHYEQYF; DNA: TGTGCCAGCAGTTTAGGGCCCCACTACGAGCAGTACTTC
J: TRBJ2-5; length: 15; V: TRBV28; size: .; D: TRBD2; CDR3: CASSFGLADRGTQYF; DNA: TGTGCCAGCAGTTTCGGACTAGCCGACCGGGGGACCCAGTACTTC